This T cell receptor (beta chain) was recorded in a study of neoadjuvant anti-PD-1 for oral cavity cancer (dated by TCRdb to 2020 to 2023). Some background on the complete study: Before undergoing curative-intent surgical resection, most patients got three to four biweekly nivolumab doses at 3 mg/kg. Patients without progression received a fourth nivolumab dose around day 43 and underwent definitive surgical resection on days 50-56. Responders were defined as patients with complete response, partial response or stable disease by RECIST 1.1; non-responders were defined as patients with progression. The parent correlative cohort included around twelve patients, with an approximately 32% response rate.

For deep sequencing, each PBMC sample was run in six replicates, with libraries mostly built from approximately 0.45 ug of input genomic DNA. TCRbeta libraries were prepared with the immunoSEQ hsTCRbeta kit according to the manufacturer's instructions. Sequencing of the completed libraries took place using an Illumina NovaSeq 6000 S4 flow cell after they had been pooled to around 3 nM. In the original analysis: Raw data preprocessing and quality control were performed with the immunoSEQ Analyzer. The analysis was limited to productive rearrangements, and each clonotype was defined by a unique CDR3 amino acid sequence. Using the R package tcR, the researchers computed the Gini-Simpson index as their estimate of repertoire clonality. Student's t test was used to compare Gini indices, while Pearson correlation assessed associations with tumor size change. TCRdb limited this immuneACCESS table to in-frame rearrangements with V and J called. A share of clones is missing; checked studies link under half to unresolved V genes, and the rest is unexplained. That table furnishes V, J and clone size, whereas the DNA furnished D and trimming. Present in this sample are tens of thousands of clones, 70% to 90% of which were seen just once. The ten biggest clones cover more than 3% of the sample.

What the research found in general, with its limitations: TCR analyses included only three patients per response group, and the authors called for larger cohorts for validation. Within PBMCs, T cell clonality (Gini index) was significantly higher in non-responders than responders after neoadjuvant nivolumab. A higher pretreatment blood Treg/Th17 ratio correlated with both higher pretreatment blood TCRbeta clonality and lower post-treatment tumor TCRbeta clonality.

The sample's time point label is to be understood as: after neoadjuvant nivolumab, at surgical resection. Patients were newly diagnosed with stage II-IVA oral cavity squamous cell carcinoma and had received no prior systemic or radiation treatment. The cohort was made up of patients with locally advanced, HPV-negative oral cavity squamous cell carcinoma. Peripheral blood mononuclear cells were analyzed directly, without maintenance or expansion in culture. The samples were obtained from a longitudinal correlative study of a single-arm phase II trial testing neoadjuvant nivolumab in oral cavity squamous cell carcinoma. Subject-matched pre- and post-treatment PBMCs and tumors from three responders and three non-responders were subjected to genomic DNA-based TCRbeta sequencing. Peripheral blood mononuclear cells were collected once before nivolumab treatment and again after treatment, at the time of surgery. The Maxwell RSC DNA from Cells kit was used to isolate genomic DNA from PBMCs.

Note on this clone: There is no known antigen for this receptor. No quality values exist for individual bases; no much larger clone is one base distant.

This sequence originates from a person between 35 and 79 years old with oral cavity squamous cell carcinoma. Source: PBMCs, taken after nivolumab (anti-PD-1) treatment.

The DNA sequence is given as TGCAGCGTTGAAGAATTCCGAAACACCATATATTTT. It codes for CSVEEFRNTIYF. The receptor chain draws on TRBV29-1 and TRBJ1-3, with the D gene not clear enough to name. Between the V and J ends, shortened by 0 bases and 5 bases respectively, the junction contains 5 bases. The CDR1 and CDR2 encoded by the germline V gene are SQVTM and ANQGSEA. The cysteine opens and the phenylalanine closes a CDR3 of 12 amino acids. Only CDR3 DNA is held: 36 bases, read in frame from base 1.